A single TCR beta chain is shown here with its context. Assay used: immunoSEQ multiplex PCR; TCRdb lists only in-frame clones, some missing. In the table there are about 90,000 clones, 90% of which are singletons. With 5 bases removed from V and 2 bases from J, the gap between germline ends came to 16 bases. The germline V gene encodes CDR1 SGHRS and CDR2 YFSETQ. The length of the CDR3 is 15 residues. The sample belongs to a study of PD-L1 blockade in urothelial cancer. The rearrangement links TRBV5-1 to TRBJ2-5, with D tentatively TRBD2 (5 bases). This clonotype was obtained from a man in his sixties with urothelial cancer. Sample: PBMCs, taken around atezolizumab (anti-PD-L1) treatment. The CDR3 sequence is CASSEPGGGQETQYF. DNA for the CDR3: TGCGCCAGCAGTGAACCTGGAGGCGGGCAAGAGACCCAGTACTTC.